These T cell receptor beta chains were read from a single sample in a study of shared clonotypes between healthy human individuals. Sequencing was performed with immunoSEQ multiplex PCR; in TCRdb, only in-frame clones are kept and a portion is missing. The sample lists fewer than 500,000 clones; over 75% were seen once. The sequencing input was PBMCs. The origin of the receptors is a woman between 40 and 55 years old in good health. Some clones in this sample may be carry-over from other donors' samples. Each CDR3 is given with its conserved first and last residue. The D gene is left open where the match is weak. A row's size may be missing; if present it is once, few, many or a size class.

d_gene	len	abundance	j_gene	v_gene	CDR3nt	CDR3aa
TRBD2	16	NA	TRBJ2-7	TRBV4-1	TGCGCCAGCAGCCCGGGACTAGCGGTAAACTCCTACGAGCAGTACTTC	CASSPGLAVNSYEQYF
NA	14	NA	TRBJ2-1	TRBV7-9	TGTGCCAGCAGCCCTCCGGACAGACACAATGAGCAGTTCTTC	CASSPPDRHNEQFF
NA	15	NA	TRBJ2-6	TRBV6-6	TGTGCCAGCAGTTACACCAGTTCTGGGGCCAACGTCCTGACTTTC	CASSYTSSGANVLTF
NA	17	NA	TRBJ1-1	TRBV21-1	TGTGCCAGCAGCAAAAACCCAGGGGGAGGAGAGAACACTGAAGCTTTCTTT	CASSKNPGGGENTEAFF
TRBD2	17	NA	TRBJ2-7	TRBV7-9	TGTGCCAGCAGCCTTGGACTAGCGGGAGGGTCAGATTACGAGCAGTACTTC	CASSLGLAGGSDYEQYF
NA	14	NA	TRBJ1-6	TRBV27	TGTGCCAGTGGGGCACGGGGGGCAGGTTCACCCCTCCACTTT	CASGARGAGSPLHF
NA	15	NA	TRBJ1-4	TRBV23-1	TGCGCCAGCAGTCATTTGGGGGGCTCGCATGAAAAACTGTTTTTT	CASSHLGGSHEKLFF
NA	17	NA	TRBJ2-3	TRBV6-1	TGTGCCAGCAGTCAAGGAGTCGATGGGGGATTCACAGATACGCAGTATTTT	CASSQGVDGGFTDTQYF
NA	16	once	TRBJ2-2	TRBV2	TGTGCCAGCAGCGATGAGGGGCGATCCAACACCGGGGAGCTGTTTTTT	CASSDEGRSNTGELFF
NA	14	NA	TRBJ2-7	TRBV5-1	TGCGCCAGCAGCGACGGGACCTCATTTTACGAGCAGTACTTC	CASSDGTSFYEQYF
NA	13	NA	TRBJ1-1	TRBV30	TGTGCCTGGAGTGTACTCTCAGGGGCTGAAGCTTTCTTT	CAWSVLSGAEAFF
NA	13	NA	TRBJ2-7	TRBV15	TGTGCCACCAGCTGGTCAGGGGCCTACGAGCAGTACTTC	CATSWSGAYEQYF
TRBD1	13	NA	TRBJ1-2	TRBV7-9	TGTGCCAGCAGCTTAGAGGGGGCGCGGGGCTACACCTTC	CASSLEGARGYTF
TRBD2	15	few	TRBJ2-4	TRBV10-3	TGTGCCATCAGTGAGTCGACTAGCGGGAACAACATTCAGTACTTC	CAISESTSGNNIQYF
TRBD1	17	NA	TRBJ1-2	TRBV18	TGTGCCAGCTCACCCTCCGGGACAGGGACTGTTAATTATGGCTACACCTTC	CASSPSGTGTVNYGYTF
NA	13	NA	TRBJ2-3	TRBV7-9	TGTGCCAGCAGCTTAGTCCCGGAGGATACGCAGTATTTT	CASSLVPEDTQYF
NA	15	NA	TRBJ1-1	TRBV29-1	TGCAGCGTTGAGGGTGTCGGGGGGGCAGGGACTGAAGCTTTCTTT	CSVEGVGGAGTEAFF
NA	14	once	TRBJ2-7	TRBV28	TGTGCCAGCAGTTTGGCAGGACGGACCTACGAGCAGTACTTC	CASSLAGRTYEQYF
NA	12	NA	TRBJ2-3	TRBV11-2	TGTGCCAGCAGCTTCGGAGTAGATACGCAGTATTTT	CASSFGVDTQYF
TRBD2	15	NA	TRBJ2-7	TRBV27	TGTGCCAGCAGTTCGCCGGCTAGCGGTACCTACGAGCAGTACTTC	CASSSPASGTYEQYF
NA	14	NA	TRBJ1-6	TRBV5-1	TGCGCCAGCAGCACCGGGGATTCGAATTCACCCCTCCACTTT	CASSTGDSNSPLHF
TRBD2	17	NA	TRBJ2-1	TRBV7-9	TGTGCCAGCAGCTTAATGGGACTAGCGGGAGTCTACAATGAGCAGTTCTTC	CASSLMGLAGVYNEQFF
TRBD1	15	NA	TRBJ2-7	TRBV6-6	TGTGCCAGCAGCTCTCGGGACAGTTTCTCCTACGAGCAGTACTTC	CASSSRDSFSYEQYF
NA	15	NA	TRBJ2-5	TRBV4-1	TGCGCCAGCAGCCCAATTGGGACCGCGAGGGAGACCCAGTACTTC	CASSPIGTARETQYF
NA	14	NA	TRBJ2-1	TRBV5-1	TGCGCCAGCAGCTTGGGGGCGGCTTCTAATGAGCAGTTCTTC	CASSLGAASNEQFF
NA	14	NA	TRBJ2-2	TRBV19	TGTGCCAGTAGTGCCCAGGCGAACACCGGGGAGCTGTTTTTT	CASSAQANTGELFF
NA	12	NA	TRBJ2-1	TRBV11-3	TGTGCCAGCAGCTTAGCCAGGAATGAGCAGTTCTTC	CASSLARNEQFF
TRBD2	15	NA	TRBJ2-2	TRBV14	TGTGCCAGCGCGGGTTCAGCGGGAGCCACCGGGGAGCTGTTTTTT	CASAGSAGATGELFF
NA	15	NA	TRBJ2-5	TRBV28	TGTGCCAGCACCCCCTTTTTGGTCGGGGTAGAGACCCAGTACTTC	CASTPFLVGVETQYF
NA	11	many	TRBJ2-1	TRBV25-1	TGTGCCAGCAGTGTAGTTCAGGAGCAGTTCTTC	CASSVVQEQFF
NA	14	NA	TRBJ2-3	TRBV9	TGTGCCAGCAGCCCCGGTCTTTCCACAGATACGCAGTATTTT	CASSPGLSTDTQYF
TRBD1	17	NA	TRBJ1-5	TRBV7-8	TGTGCCAGCAGCTCCGAGGGACAGGGGGCAGTCAATCAGCCCCAGCATTTT	CASSSEGQGAVNQPQHF
NA	14	NA	TRBJ2-5	TRBV5-6	TGTGCCAGCAGCTTCCCGGGGGCTGGGGAGACCCAGTACTTC	CASSFPGAGETQYF
NA	13	few	TRBJ2-5	TRBV7-2	TGTGCCAGCAGCGTCGTAAGGCAAGAGACCCAGTACTTC	CASSVVRQETQYF
NA	12	NA	TRBJ2-1	TRBV29-1	TGCAGCGTTGAACTGAGCTACAATGAGCAGTTCTTC	CSVELSYNEQFF
TRBD2	14	NA	TRBJ2-1	TRBV2	TGTGCCAGCAGGAGTAGCGGGAGTGTGGATGAGCAGTTCTTC	CASRSSGSVDEQFF
NA	15	NA	TRBJ1-1	TRBV7-2	TGTGCCAGCAGCCTCAGACCGGGGACGGTCGACCCAGCTTTCTTT	CASSLRPGTVDPAFF
NA	13	NA	TRBJ1-5	TRBV19	TGTGCCAGTAGTTCTGGACGGATTCAGCCCCAGCATTTT	CASSSGRIQPQHF
NA	15	NA	TRBJ2-2	TRBV7-2	TGTGCCAGCAGCTTAGGCGGAGGGGGGACCGGGGAGCTGTTTTTT	CASSLGGGGTGELFF
NA	13	NA	TRBJ1-2	TRBV28	TGTGCCAGCGCCCCCGGGACACGTTATGGCTACACCTTC	CASAPGTRYGYTF
NA	11	NA	TRBJ2-7	TRBV5-4	TGTGCCAGCAGCCGTTACTACGAGCAGTACTTC	CASSRYYEQYF
NA	11	few	TRBJ1-1	TRBV29-1	TGCAGCGTAGCCAGGGGCACTGAAGCTTTCTTT	CSVARGTEAFF
NA	15	NA	TRBJ2-2	TRBV7-5	TGTGTCAGAAGCTTACCGACCCGAGGCACCGGGGAGCTGTTTTTT	CVRSLPTRGTGELFF
TRBD2	16	NA	TRBJ2-1	TRBV19	TGTGCCAGTACCCCCCCGGGCGGGAGTAGGTACAATGAGCAGTTCTTC	CASTPPGGSRYNEQFF
TRBD2	15	NA	TRBJ2-3	TRBV7-3	TGTGCCAGCAGCCTTAGCGGGGGTAGCACAGATACGCAGTATTTT	CASSLSGGSTDTQYF
TRBD1	15	NA	TRBJ2-7	TRBV7-2	TGTGCCAGCAGCTTAGCCCTGGGACAGCCTTACGAGCAGTACTTC	CASSLALGQPYEQYF